The 21 T cell receptor beta chains below come from one sample, sequenced in a study of blood T cell repertoires in COVID-19. Profiled with immunoSEQ multiplex PCR; TCRdb holds only in-frame clones, not every one. The sample contains about 80,000 clones, 82% of which appear only once. Source material: peripheral blood. The receptors originated from a man aged 55-75 years with acute or convalescent COVID-19.

The chain combines TRBV5-6 with TRBJ2-1; D perhaps matches TRBD1 (6 bases). The CDR3 is 15 amino acids. V lost 8 bases and J lost 9, with 24 bases in between. The germline gives CDR1 SGHDT, CDR2 YYEEEE. CDR3 sequence: CASSLDRMISREQFF. The CDR3 bases are TGTGCCAGTAGCCTTGACAGGATGATTTCGCGTGAGCAGTTCTTC.

This chain uses TRBV27 with TRBJ2-1; the D gene is possibly TRBD2 (6 bases). V lost 8 bases and J 2 bases, leaving 16 bases between the germline ends. The CDR3 is made up of 15 amino acids. Germline CDR1 MNHEY, CDR2 SMNVEV (reference sequence). The CDR3 spells CASQRGGVAYNEQFF. CDR3 sequence (DNA): TGTGCCAGCCAAAGGGGCGGGGTAGCCTACAATGAGCAGTTCTTC.

This chain uses TRBV7-2 with TRBJ2-3, with 10 nucleotides matching TRBD1. The CDR3 has 16 amino acids. Germline V lookup: CDR1 SGHTA, CDR2 FQGNSA. The ends lost 5 bases at V and 6 bases at J; junction bases unmatched: 11. In nucleotides, the CDR3 is TGTGCCAGCAGCCTCGGACAGGGGGGCCTCGGTGATACGCAGTATTTT. It is translated as CASSLGQGGLGDTQYF.

The V call is TRBV6-2 or TRBV6-3, the J call TRBJ2-5; 8 bases map to TRBD2. The germline V gene encodes CDR1 MNHEY and CDR2 SVGEGT. The CDR3 is made up of 17 amino acids. The V segment lost 1 base and the J segment 2 bases; nucleotides outside the gene matches: 9. CDR3 sequence (DNA): TGTGCCAGCAGTTACTATCTCGGCGGGGGGCCACAAGAGACCCAGTACTTC. This gives the protein CASSYYLGGGPQETQYF.

The chain uses TRBV7-2 and TRBJ2-2; maybe TRBD1 (6 bases). Trimming left V 5 bases short and J 1 base short, with 14 bases between. Germline CDR1 SGHTA, CDR2 FQGNSA. The CDR3 is made up of 16 amino acids. CDR3: CASSPQGTRNTGELFF. For the CDR3, the DNA is TGTGCCAGCAGCCCCCAAGGGACACGGAACACCGGGGAGCTGTTTTTT.

The rearrangement uses TRBV7-8 and TRBJ1-2, with TRBD1 matching over 7 bases. The germline V gene encodes CDR1 SGHVS and CDR2 FQNEAQ. The V and J ends lost 1 base and 9 bases, in that order; junction bases with no gene match: 8. This CDR3 is built from 14 residues. The chain's CDR3 is CASSLDGQGDSYTF. The CDR3, as DNA: TGTGCCAGCAGCTTAGATGGGCAGGGGGATAGCTACACCTTC.

The rearrangement uses TRBV6-2 or TRBV6-3 and TRBJ1-2, with 7 bases lining up with TRBD1. CDR1 and CDR2 (germline): MNHEY, SVGEGT. The CDR3 has 15 amino acids. V trimming: 3 bases; J trimming: 2 bases; junction bases outside the gene matches: 6. CDR3 DNA: TGTGCCAGCAGTTATGACAGGGCTTTCAACTATGGCTACACCTTC. Its translation: CASSYDRAFNYGYTF.

In its sample, this clone was seen once. This chain uses TRBV19 with TRBJ2-3, with 10 bases identical to TRBD2. This CDR3 region has 16 residues. Trimming took 5 bases from V and 2 from J; bases not matched to a gene: 7. Germline V CDR1 and CDR2: LNHDA, SQIVND (reference sequence). The CDR3 bases are TGTGCCAGTAGTTTCCGGACTAGCGGAAACACAGATACGCAGTATTTT. Translation gives CASSFRTSGNTDTQYF.

This chain joins TRBV18 and TRBJ1-5; 7 bases match TRBD1. This CDR3 region has 17 residues. The V segment lost 3 bases and the J segment 6 bases; nucleotides outside the gene matches: 14. Germline assignment: CDR1 KGHSH and CDR2 LQKENI. Here the CDR3 DNA reads TGTGCCAGCTCACCCTACTCACAGGGGACGGGGAGTCAGCCCCAGCATTTT. Translating it yields CASSPYSQGTGSQPQHF.

J is TRBJ2-7 and V is TRBV7-2; 9 positions match TRBD2. CDR3 length: 16 residues. Trimming took 2 bases from V and 5 from J; bases not matched to a gene: 10. Germline V gene data show CDR1 as SGHTA and CDR2 as FQGNSA. CDR3 region: CASSLKSGGGGHEQYF. As DNA, the CDR3 is TGTGCCAGCAGCTTAAAATCCGGCGGGGGGGGCCACGAGCAGTACTTC. The complete variable domain, with remaining parts taken from reference TRBV7-2 and TRBJ2-7, reads GAGVSQSPSNKVTEKGKDVELRCDPISGHTALYWYRQSLGQGLEFLIYFQGNSAPDKSGLPSDRFSAERTGGSVSTLTIQRTQQEDSAVYLCASSLKSGGGGHEQYFGPGTRLTVT.

The chain combines TRBV7-3 with TRBJ1-1, with no clear D. CDR1 and CDR2 from the germline V gene are SGHTA and FQGTGA. V was pared by 4 bases and J by 1 base, with 13 bases between. This CDR3 region has 15 residues. Written as DNA, the CDR3 is TGTGCCAGCAGCTCTAACCCCAATGCGAACACTGAAGCTTTCTTT. As protein: CASSSNPNANTEAFF.

The chain is built from TRBV28 and TRBJ2-7; TRBD2 aligns across 13 bases. This CDR3 spans 14 amino acids. The germline CDR1 and CDR2 sequences are MDHEN and SYDVKM. Unmatched junction bases numbered 3, after V lost 10 bases and J lost 0 bases. CDR3 in amino acids: CATRTSGGSYEQYF. The CDR3 DNA sequence: TGTGCCACCAGGACTAGCGGGGGCTCCTACGAGCAGTACTTC.

This chain connects TRBV28 to TRBJ1-6, with D unresolved. This CDR3 spans 14 amino acids. Trimming pared 8 bases from V and 1 base from J, leaving 9 bases between. Germline CDR1 MDHEN, CDR2 SYDVKM. Here the CDR3 reads CASGGSSYNSPLHF. In DNA, the CDR3 is TGTGCCAGCGGTGGGAGTTCCTATAATTCACCCCTCCACTTT.

The chain links TRBV7-9 to TRBJ1-4; D may be TRBD1 (6 bases). CDR1 and CDR2 (germline): SEHNR, FQNEAQ (reference sequence). The CDR3 length is 14 residues. Trimming removed 3 bases from V and 8 bases from J, with 13 bases in between. CDR3 protein: CASSFGTGGEKLFF. In DNA form, the CDR3 reads TGTGCCAGCAGCTTCGGAACTGGGGGCGAAAAACTGTTTTTT.

This clone came up once. The V and J genes are TRBV30 and TRBJ1-4, with a weak D call TRBD1 (5 bases). Germline V gene data show CDR1 as GTSNPN and CDR2 as SVGIG (reference sequence). V was trimmed by 5 bases and J by 6 bases, leaving 10 bases between them. This CDR3 is 12 amino acids long. The CDR3, as DNA: TGTGCCTGGGCGGACACATATGAAAAACTGTTTTTT. It yields the protein CAWADTYEKLFF.

The chain has TRBV30 and TRBJ1-6, with no clear D. V gave up 1 base and J gave up 10 bases, with 11 bases separating them. Looked up from germline, CDR1 is GTSNPN and CDR2 is SVGIG (reference sequence). This CDR3 is 13 amino acids long. CDR3 residues: CAWSGPLGSPLHF. CDR3 nucleotide sequence: TGTGCCTGGAGTGGACCCCTGGGCTCACCCCTCCACTTT.

This chain connects TRBV6-5 to TRBJ1-2; no clear D gene. The CDR3 has 14 amino acids. CDR1 MNHEY and CDR2 SVGAGI come from the germline V gene. V gave up 0 bases and J gave up 5 bases, with 10 bases separating them. As DNA, the CDR3 is TGTGCCAGCAGTTACTCGCAGTTTTCATATGGCTACACCTTC. Residues: CASSYSQFSYGYTF.

This chain uses TRBV27 with TRBJ2-5, with TRBD1 matching over 8 bases. This CDR3 contains 15 residues. The V gene end was trimmed by 5 bases and the J gene end by 5 bases; junction bases not matched to a gene: 10. Germline V gives CDR1 MNHEY, CDR2 SMNVEV (reference sequence). The CDR3 region is CASSTRDRWEETQYF. DNA for the CDR3: TGTGCCAGCAGTACCAGGGACAGGTGGGAGGAGACCCAGTACTTC.

The V and J genes are TRBV7-2 and TRBJ2-7; 9 positions agree with TRBD2. Looked up from germline, CDR1 is SGHTA and CDR2 is FQGNSA. The CDR3 loop spans 15 amino acids. V dropped 3 bases and J dropped 5; count of bases not matched to a gene: 8. CDR3 region: CASSLVQAGGHEQYF. CDR3 bases: TGTGCCAGCAGCTTGGTTCAAGCGGGAGGCCACGAGCAGTACTTC.

The genes are TRBV19 and TRBJ1-1; no clear D. The CDR3 is 13 residues long. V lost 9 bases to trimming and J lost 6 bases, with 17 bases between them. Looked up from germline, CDR1 is LNHDA and CDR2 is SQIVND (reference sequence). The CDR3 DNA follows: TGTGCCAGCCGACGGGATTATACGTCTGAAGCTTTCTTT. This translates into CASRRDYTSEAFF.

V gene TRBV9 combines with J gene TRBJ2-3, with D possibly matching TRBD1 (6 bases). CDR1 SGDLS and CDR2 YYNGEE come from the germline V gene. The V gene lost 4 bases and the J gene lost 1 base, with 16 bases spanning the gap. This CDR3 comprises 16 residues. CDR3 residues: CASSLRGWTGTDTQYF. In DNA, the CDR3 is TGTGCCAGCAGCCTACGTGGGTGGACAGGCACAGATACGCAGTATTTT.